This T cell receptor beta chain was recovered during a study of neurological immune-mediated disorders (dated by TCRdb to about 2019). In the study overall: Among the 34 multiple sclerosis patients, relapsing-remitting MS accounted for about 31 and secondary progressive MS accounted for 3. Longitudinal samples, technical triplicates and paired sorted CD4+ and CD8+ T-cell subsets, alongside PBMC samples, were included among the 106 TCR-beta libraries. Peripheral blood TCR-beta repertoires from HTLV-I-associated myelopathy (HAM/TSP) patients, multiple sclerosis patients and healthy controls were compared by UMI-based sequencing. The cohort included around 70 subjects: about 15 with HAM/TSP, about 35 with multiple sclerosis, and approximately 20 healthy controls.

For the unsorted PBMC libraries, 2 million PBMCs were stored in RNAlater at -80 degrees C until RNA extraction and were used to generate the libraries. Multiple sclerosis patients were enrolled in a US clinical protocol evaluating disease progression by magnetic resonance imaging. Peripheral blood was subjected to Ficoll-Hypaque density gradient centrifugation to isolate PBMCs, which were then cryopreserved in liquid nitrogen. This clonotype came up many times. Its antigen remains undetermined. Base qualities were left out, and no much larger clone turns up one base away. cDNA was synthesized by template-switch 5'RACE using a primer with a 10-nucleotide random unique molecular identifier that tagged each TCR transcript. Each sequencing run produced over 160 million TCR-beta sequences covering 15-18 subjects. Total RNA was extracted with the RNeasy kit. The KAPA Real-time Library Amplification kit was used to amplify TCR-beta VDJ regions with primers targeting the TCR constant region and the 5'RACE anchor. Sample indexes and Illumina adaptors were added in a first PCR, after which library yield was increased in a second PCR. After Ampure bead purification, the TCR product of roughly 650 bp was size-selected on a 2% E-gel SizeSelection system. Before pooling, libraries had their quality checked on a Bioanalyzer, their concentration measured with Qubit, and their quantity determined with the Kapa Library Quantification kit. An Illumina HiSeq 2500 sequenced the libraries paired-end 2 x 150 bp. To increase sequence diversity, roughly 24-32% phiX was spiked into each library pool. Per the source publication's procedure: Quality-filtered reads were processed with the UMI-based MiGEC pipeline, and over 80% of raw TCR sequences were removed by the MiGEC pipeline during error correction. IMGT germline references were used for aligning VDJ genes, and each clonotype was defined as a unique CDR3 amino acid sequence together with its V-J genes. Clonal expansion, Shannon diversity and CDR3 relatedness were evaluated with VDJtools (CalcPairwiseDistances, ClusterSamples), while phylogenetic trees were built in CLCbio workbench. Expanded clones were defined as having at least 8 unique UMIs, based on coefficient-of-variation modelling across technical triplicates. The public sequencing data were trimmed at Q25 with fastp and processed into clonotypes with MiXCR by TCRdb, which kept only in-frame beta chains. Identical CDR3 proteins give one entry, which carries the most common genes and DNA. The V and J calls and clone size are TCRdb's, not the authors'. In all, the sample holds about 60,000 distinct CDR3 sequences, and about 3.2% of those were seen once. Of the sample, approximately 6.6% falls within the top ten clones.

What the work shows at the level of the full study, not this receptor alone: In a phylogenetic analysis, the repertoires of 18 out of 34 MS patients fell into a single cluster of related CDR3 sequences, pointing to a possible signature at the repertoire level. TCR clonal expansion was highest in HAM/TSP patients and lowest in MS patients, with MS patients falling below even healthy controls. The MS cluster showed no association with clinical or MRI features, and the authors stated that larger cohorts are needed. Expanded clones from different subjects shared no identical CDR3 amino acid sequences, which suggests that TCR-beta repertoires were private in all groups.

The CDR3 starts with the cysteine, ends with the phenylalanine, and has 13 residues. Only the CDR3 DNA stays, 39 bases, in frame from base 1. The germline ends are 12 bases apart after V is trimmed by 6 bases and J by 3 bases. The germline V gene encodes CDR1 MNHEY and CDR2 SMNVEV (reference sequence). This clonotype originated in a woman aged 60-70 years with multiple sclerosis. This receptor chain uses TRBV27 and TRBJ2-7; no D gene call is confident. What was sequenced was PBMCs. The bases read TGTGCCAGCAGGCCCGATTTGGGCTACGAGCAGTACTTC. Translated, this gives CASRPDLGYEQYF.